This T cell receptor beta chain was documented in a study of blood T cell repertoires in COVID-19. Study context: The study drew acute and convalescent COVID-19 samples from the United States, Italy and Spain.

Produced via immunoSEQ multiplex PCR; TCRdb's table is partial and in-frame only. Seen here are 85,000 to 130,000 clones, roughly 92% observed once, and the top ten hold around 6%. This receptor was taken from a man between 65 and 85 years old with acute or convalescent COVID-19. Sequenced input: peripheral blood.

The chain's CDR3 is CASRLVGGEGYTF. CDR3 coding DNA: TGTGCCAGCAGACTGGTAGGGGGCGAAGGCTACACCTTC. This sequence joins TRBV7-9 and TRBJ1-2, with 7 nucleotides matching TRBD1. Germline loops: CDR1 SEHNR, CDR2 FQNEAQ (reference sequence). After removal of 6 bases from V and 8 bases from J, the junction contained 9 bases not matched to a gene. CDR3 size: 13 residues.